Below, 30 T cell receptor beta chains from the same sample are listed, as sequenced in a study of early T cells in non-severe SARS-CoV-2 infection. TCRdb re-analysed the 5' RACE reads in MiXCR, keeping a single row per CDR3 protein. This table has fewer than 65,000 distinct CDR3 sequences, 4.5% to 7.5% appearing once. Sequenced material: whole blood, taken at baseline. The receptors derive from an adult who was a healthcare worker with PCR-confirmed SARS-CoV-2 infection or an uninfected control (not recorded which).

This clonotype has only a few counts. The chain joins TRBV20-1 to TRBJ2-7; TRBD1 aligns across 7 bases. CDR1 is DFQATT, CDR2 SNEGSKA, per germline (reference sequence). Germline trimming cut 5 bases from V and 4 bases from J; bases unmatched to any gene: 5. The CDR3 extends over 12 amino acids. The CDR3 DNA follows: TGCAGTGCTCCCGGGGACAGATACGAGCAGTACTTC. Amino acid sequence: CSAPGDRYEQYF.

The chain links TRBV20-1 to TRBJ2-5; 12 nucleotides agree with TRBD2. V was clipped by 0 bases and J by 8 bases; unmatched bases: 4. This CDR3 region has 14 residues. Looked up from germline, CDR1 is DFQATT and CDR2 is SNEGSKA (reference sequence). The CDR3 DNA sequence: TGCAGTGCTAGAGACTCTAGCGGGAGGGCCACCCAGTACTTC. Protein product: CSARDSSGRATQYF.

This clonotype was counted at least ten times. CDR3 region: CSVAGTGDGSTGELFF. The CDR3, as DNA: TGCAGCGTTGCCGGGACAGGGGACGGAAGCACCGGGGAGCTGTTTTTT. The V call is TRBV29-1, the J call TRBJ2-2; TRBD1 matches at 10 bases. V lost 4 bases, J lost 4 bases, and 9 bases stayed unmatched. This CDR3 is built from 16 residues. Germline CDR1 is SQVTM and CDR2 is ANQGSEA.

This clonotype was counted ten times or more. CDR3 sequence: CSASYRALEQFF. The CDR3 DNA reads as TGCAGTGCTAGCTACAGGGCTCTTGAGCAGTTCTTC. J is TRBJ2-1 and V is TRBV20-1, with D maybe TRBD1 (6 bases). The CDR3 contains 12 residues. The V gene's germline CDR1 is DFQATT and CDR2 SNEGSKA (reference sequence). With 3 bases removed from V and 9 bases from J, the gap between germline ends came to 12 bases.

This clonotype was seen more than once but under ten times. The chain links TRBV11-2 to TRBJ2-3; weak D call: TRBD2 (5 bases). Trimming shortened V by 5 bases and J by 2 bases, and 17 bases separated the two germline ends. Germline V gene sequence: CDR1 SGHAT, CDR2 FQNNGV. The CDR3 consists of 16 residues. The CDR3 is CASSPRLGSVTDTQYF. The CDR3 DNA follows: TGTGCCAGCAGCCCCCGCTTAGGGAGCGTCACAGATACGCAGTATTTT.

The CDR3: CACEWPGRGGLAFF. DNA for the CDR3: TGTGCCTGTGAGTGGCCGGGCCGCGGAGGATTAGCTTTCTTT. V and J are TRBV30 and TRBJ1-1; the D is unclear. Trimming took off 6 bases at V and 10 bases at J, with 24 bases between the two ends. The germline V gene has CDR1 GTSNPN and CDR2 SVGIG (reference sequence). This CDR3 has 14 residues. Filled out from reference TRBV30 and TRBJ1-1, the complete variable domain reads SQTIHQWPATLVQPVGSPLSLECTVEGTSNPNLYWYRQAAGRGLQLLFYSVGIGQISSEVPQNLSASRPQDRQFILSSKKLLLSDSGFYLCACEWPGRGGLAFFGQGTRLTVV.

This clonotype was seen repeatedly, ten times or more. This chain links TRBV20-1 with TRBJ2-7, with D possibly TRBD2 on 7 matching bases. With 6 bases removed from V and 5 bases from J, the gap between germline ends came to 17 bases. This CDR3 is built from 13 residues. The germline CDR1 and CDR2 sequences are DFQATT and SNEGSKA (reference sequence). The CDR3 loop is CSARRGAGDEQYF. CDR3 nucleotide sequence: TGCAGTGCCCGAAGGGGGGCGGGGGACGAGCAGTACTTC.

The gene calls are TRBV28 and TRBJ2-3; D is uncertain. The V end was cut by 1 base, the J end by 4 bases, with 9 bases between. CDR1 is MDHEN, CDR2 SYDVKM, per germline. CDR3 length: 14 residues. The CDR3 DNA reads TGTGCCAGCAGTTTATTGGCTGGAGCAGATACGCAGTATTTT. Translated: CASSLLAGADTQYF. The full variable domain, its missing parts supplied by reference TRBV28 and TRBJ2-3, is DVKVTQSSRYLVKRTGEKVFLECVQDMDHENMFWYRQDPGLGLRLIYFSYDVKMKEKGDIPEGYSVSREKKERFSLILESASTNQTSMYLCASSLLAGADTQYFGPGTRLTVL.

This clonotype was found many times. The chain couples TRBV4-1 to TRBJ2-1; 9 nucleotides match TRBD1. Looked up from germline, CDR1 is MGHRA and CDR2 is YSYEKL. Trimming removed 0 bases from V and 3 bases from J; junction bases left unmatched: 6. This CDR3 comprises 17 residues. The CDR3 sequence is CASSQDVGTGYYNEQFF. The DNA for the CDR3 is TGCGCCAGCAGCCAAGATGTTGGGACAGGGTACTACAATGAGCAGTTCTTC.

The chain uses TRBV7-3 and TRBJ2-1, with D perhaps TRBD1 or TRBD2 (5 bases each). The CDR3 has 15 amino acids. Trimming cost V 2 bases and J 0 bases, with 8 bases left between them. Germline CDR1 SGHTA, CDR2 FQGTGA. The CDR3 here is CASSLGGTSYNEQFF. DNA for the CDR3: TGTGCCAGCAGCTTAGGTGGGACCTCCTACAATGAGCAGTTCTTC.

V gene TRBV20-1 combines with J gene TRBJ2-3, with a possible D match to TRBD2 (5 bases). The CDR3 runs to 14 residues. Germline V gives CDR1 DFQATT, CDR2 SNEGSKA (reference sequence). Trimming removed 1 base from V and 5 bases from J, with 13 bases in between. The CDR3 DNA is TGCAGTGCTAGAGTGGTGGGAGTTGAAGATACGCAGTATTTT. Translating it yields CSARVVGVEDTQYF.

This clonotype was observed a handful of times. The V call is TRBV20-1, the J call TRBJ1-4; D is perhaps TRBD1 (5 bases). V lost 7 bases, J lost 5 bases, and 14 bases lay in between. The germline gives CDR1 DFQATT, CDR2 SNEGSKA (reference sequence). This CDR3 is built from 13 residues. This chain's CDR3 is CSVLRGPNEKLFF. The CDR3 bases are TGCAGTGTCCTACGGGGACCAAATGAAAAACTGTTTTTT.

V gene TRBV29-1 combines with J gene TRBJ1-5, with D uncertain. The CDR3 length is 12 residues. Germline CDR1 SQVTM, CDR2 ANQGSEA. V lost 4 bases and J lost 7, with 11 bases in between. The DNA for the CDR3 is TGCAGCGTTGGAGTTTTGAACCAGCCCCAGCATTTT. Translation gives CSVGVLNQPQHF.

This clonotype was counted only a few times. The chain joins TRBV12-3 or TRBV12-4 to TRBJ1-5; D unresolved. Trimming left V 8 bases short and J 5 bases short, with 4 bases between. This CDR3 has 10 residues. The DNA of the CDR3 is TGTGCCAGCGGACATCAGCCCCAGCATTTT. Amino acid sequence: CASGHQPQHF.

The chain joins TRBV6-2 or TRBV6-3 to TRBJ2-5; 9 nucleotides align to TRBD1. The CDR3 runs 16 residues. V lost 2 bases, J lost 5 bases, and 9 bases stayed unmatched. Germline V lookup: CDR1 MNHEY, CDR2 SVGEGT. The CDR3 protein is CASSYVPGQGSETQYF. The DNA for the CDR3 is TGTGCCAGCAGTTACGTCCCGGGACAGGGATCGGAGACCCAGTACTTC.

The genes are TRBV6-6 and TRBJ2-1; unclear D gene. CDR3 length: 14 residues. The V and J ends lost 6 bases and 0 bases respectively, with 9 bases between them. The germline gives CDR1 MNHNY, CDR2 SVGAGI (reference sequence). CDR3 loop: CASSFVASYNEQFF. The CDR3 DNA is TGTGCCAGCAGCTTCGTAGCCTCCTACAATGAGCAGTTCTTC.

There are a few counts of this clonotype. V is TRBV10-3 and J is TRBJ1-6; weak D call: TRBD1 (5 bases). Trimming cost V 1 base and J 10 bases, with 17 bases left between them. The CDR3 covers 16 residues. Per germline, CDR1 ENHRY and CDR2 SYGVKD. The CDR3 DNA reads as TGTGCCATCAGTGAGTTCTCAAAGGGGATGGGGTCACCCCTCCACTTT. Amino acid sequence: CAISEFSKGMGSPLHF.

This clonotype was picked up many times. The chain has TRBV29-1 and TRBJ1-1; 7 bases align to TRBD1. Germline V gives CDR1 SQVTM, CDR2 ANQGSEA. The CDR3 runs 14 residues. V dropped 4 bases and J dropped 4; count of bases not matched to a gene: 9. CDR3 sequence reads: CSVANRGAGTEAFF. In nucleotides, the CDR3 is TGCAGCGTTGCTAACAGGGGAGCGGGCACTGAAGCTTTCTTT.

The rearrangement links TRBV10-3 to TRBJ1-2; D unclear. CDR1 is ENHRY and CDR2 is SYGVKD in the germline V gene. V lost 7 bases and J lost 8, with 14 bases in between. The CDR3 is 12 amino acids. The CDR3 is CAIKRIEEGYTF. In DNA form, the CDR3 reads TGTGCCATCAAAAGGATTGAAGAAGGCTACACCTTC.

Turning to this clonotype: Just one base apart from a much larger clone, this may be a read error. The CDR3 here is CASSLSPPGLVMNGQYF. The CDR3 coding sequence is TGTGCCAGCAGTTTATCCCCCCCGGGACTAGTTATGAACGGGCAGTACTTC. The V gene is TRBV27, the J gene TRBJ2-7; 8 bases align to TRBD2. The CDR3 totals 17 residues. V was clipped by 0 bases and J by 9 bases; unmatched bases: 16. Germline V gives CDR1 MNHEY, CDR2 SMNVEV (reference sequence).

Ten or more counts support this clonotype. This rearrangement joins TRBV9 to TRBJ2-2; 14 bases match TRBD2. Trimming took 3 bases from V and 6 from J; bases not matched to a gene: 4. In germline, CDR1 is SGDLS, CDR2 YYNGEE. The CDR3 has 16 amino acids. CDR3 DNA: TGTGCCAGCAGCGCAGGGACTAGCGGGAGTCCCGGGGAGCTGTTTTTT. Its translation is CASSAGTSGSPGELFF.

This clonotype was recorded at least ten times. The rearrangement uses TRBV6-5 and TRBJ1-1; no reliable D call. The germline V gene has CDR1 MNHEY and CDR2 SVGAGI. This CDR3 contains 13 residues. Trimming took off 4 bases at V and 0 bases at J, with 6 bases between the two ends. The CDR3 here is CASSSTMNTEAFF. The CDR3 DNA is TGTGCCAGCAGTTCCACCATGAACACTGAAGCTTTCTTT.

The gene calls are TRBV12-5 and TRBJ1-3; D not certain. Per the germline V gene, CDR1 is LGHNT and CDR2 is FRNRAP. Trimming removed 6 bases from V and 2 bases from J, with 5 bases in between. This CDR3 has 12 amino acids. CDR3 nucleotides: TGTGCTAGTGGCCCGGCTGGAAACACCATATATTTT. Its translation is CASGPAGNTIYF.

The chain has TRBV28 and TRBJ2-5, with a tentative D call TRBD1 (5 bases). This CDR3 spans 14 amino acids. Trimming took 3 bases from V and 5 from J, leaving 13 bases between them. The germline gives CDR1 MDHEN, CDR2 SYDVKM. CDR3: CASSFLGAGETQYF. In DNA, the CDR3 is TGTGCCAGCAGTTTCCTTGGGGCTGGGGAGACCCAGTACTTC.

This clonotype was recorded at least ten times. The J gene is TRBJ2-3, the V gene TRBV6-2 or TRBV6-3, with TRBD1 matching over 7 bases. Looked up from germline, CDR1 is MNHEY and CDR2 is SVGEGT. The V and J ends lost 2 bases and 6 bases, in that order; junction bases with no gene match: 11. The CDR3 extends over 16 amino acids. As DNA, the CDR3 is TGTGCCAGCAGTTACGGCGCAGGGGGACAGCGCGATACGCAGTATTTT. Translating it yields CASSYGAGGQRDTQYF.

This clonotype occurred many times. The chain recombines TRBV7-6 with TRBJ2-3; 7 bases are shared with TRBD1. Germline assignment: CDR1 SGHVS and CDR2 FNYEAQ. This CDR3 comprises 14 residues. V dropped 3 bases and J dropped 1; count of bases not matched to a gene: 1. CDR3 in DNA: TGTGCCAGCAGCTTTGACAGGGGCACAGATACGCAGTATTTT. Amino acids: CASSFDRGTDTQYF. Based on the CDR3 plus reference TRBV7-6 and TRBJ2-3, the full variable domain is GAGVSQSPRYKVTKRGQDVALRCDPISGHVSLYWYRQALGQGPEFLTYFNYEAQQDKSGLPNDRFSAERPEGSISTLTIQRTEQRDSAMYRCASSFDRGTDTQYFGPGTRLTVL.

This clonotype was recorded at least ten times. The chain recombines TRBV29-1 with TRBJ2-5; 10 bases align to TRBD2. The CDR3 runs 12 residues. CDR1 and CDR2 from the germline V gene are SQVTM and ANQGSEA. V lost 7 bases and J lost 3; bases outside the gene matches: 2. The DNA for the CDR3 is TGCAGCGGAACTAGCGGGGAAGAGACCCAGTACTTC. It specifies CSGTSGEETQYF.

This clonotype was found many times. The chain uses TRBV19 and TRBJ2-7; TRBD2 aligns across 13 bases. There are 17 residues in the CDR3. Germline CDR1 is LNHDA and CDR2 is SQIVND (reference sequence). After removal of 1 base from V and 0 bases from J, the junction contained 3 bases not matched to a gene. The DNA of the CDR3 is TGTGCCAGTAGTATAGCTGGACTAGCGGGAGACTCCTACGAGCAGTACTTC. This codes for CASSIAGLAGDSYEQYF. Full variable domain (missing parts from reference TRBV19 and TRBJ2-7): DGGITQSPKYLFRKEGQNVTLSCEQNLNHDAMYWYRQDPGQGLRLIYYSQIVNDFQKGDIAEGYSVSREKKESFPLTVTSAQKNPTAFYLCASSIAGLAGDSYEQYFGPGTRLTVT.

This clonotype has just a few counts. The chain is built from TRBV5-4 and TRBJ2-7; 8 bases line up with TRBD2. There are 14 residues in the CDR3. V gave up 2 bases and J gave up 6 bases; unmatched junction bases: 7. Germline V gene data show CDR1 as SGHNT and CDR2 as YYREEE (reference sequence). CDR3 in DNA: TGTGCCAGCAGCTTAATTAGCGGGATTGGCGAGCAGTACTTC. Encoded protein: CASSLISGIGEQYF. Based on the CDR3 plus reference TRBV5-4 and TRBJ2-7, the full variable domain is ETGVTQSPTHLIKTRGQQVTLRCSSQSGHNTVSWYQQALGQGPQFIFQYYREEENGRGNFPPRFSGLQFPNYSSELNVNALELDDSALYLCASSLISGIGEQYFGPGTRLTVT.

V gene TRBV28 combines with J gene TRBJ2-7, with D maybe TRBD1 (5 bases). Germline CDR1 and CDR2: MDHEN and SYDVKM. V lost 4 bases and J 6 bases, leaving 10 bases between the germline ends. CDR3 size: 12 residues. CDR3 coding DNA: TGTGCCAGCAGTTATCAGGGAACCGAGCAGTACTTC. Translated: CASSYQGTEQYF.